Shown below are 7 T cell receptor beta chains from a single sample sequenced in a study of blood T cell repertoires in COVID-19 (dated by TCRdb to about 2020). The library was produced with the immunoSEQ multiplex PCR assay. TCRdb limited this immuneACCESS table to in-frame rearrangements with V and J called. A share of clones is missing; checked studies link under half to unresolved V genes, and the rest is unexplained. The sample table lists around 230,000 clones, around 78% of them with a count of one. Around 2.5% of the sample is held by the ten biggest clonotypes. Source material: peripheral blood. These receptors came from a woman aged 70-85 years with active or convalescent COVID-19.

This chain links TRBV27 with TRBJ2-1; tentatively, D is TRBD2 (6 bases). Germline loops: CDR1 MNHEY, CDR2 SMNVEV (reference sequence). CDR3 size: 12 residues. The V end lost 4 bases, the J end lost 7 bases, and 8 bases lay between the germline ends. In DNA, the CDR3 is TGTGCCAGCAGTTCCAGCGGGAATGAGCAGTTCTTC. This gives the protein CASSSSGNEQFF.

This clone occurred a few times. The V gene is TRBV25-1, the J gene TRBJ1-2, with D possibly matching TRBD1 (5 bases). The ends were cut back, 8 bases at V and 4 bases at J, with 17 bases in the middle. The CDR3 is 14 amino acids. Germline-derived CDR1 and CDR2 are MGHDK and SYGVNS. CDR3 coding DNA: TGTGCCAGCGCTCAAGCCCCCGACAGCTATGGCTACACCTTC. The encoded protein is CASAQAPDSYGYTF.

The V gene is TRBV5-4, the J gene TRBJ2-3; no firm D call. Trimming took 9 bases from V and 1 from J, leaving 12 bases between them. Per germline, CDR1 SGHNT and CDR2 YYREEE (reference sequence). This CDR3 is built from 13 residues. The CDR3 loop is CATKTRGTDTQYF. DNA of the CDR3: TGTGCCACCAAAACGAGAGGCACAGATACGCAGTATTTT. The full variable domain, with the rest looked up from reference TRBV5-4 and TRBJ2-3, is ETGVTQSPTHLIKTRGQQVTLRCSSQSGHNTVSWYQQALGQGPQFIFQYYREEENGRGNFPPRFSGLQFPNYSSELNVNALELDDSALYLCATKTRGTDTQYFGPGTRLTVL.

The CDR3 is CASSPRDTFGYTF. The CDR3 bases are TGTGCCAGTAGCCCCCGGGACACTTTCGGCTACACCTTC. The rearrangement links TRBV19 to TRBJ1-2, with D possibly being TRBD1 (6 bases). Per the germline V gene, CDR1 is LNHDA and CDR2 is SQIVND (reference sequence). Deletions cut 6 bases from V and 8 bases from J, with 16 bases between. The CDR3 sequence is 13 residues long.

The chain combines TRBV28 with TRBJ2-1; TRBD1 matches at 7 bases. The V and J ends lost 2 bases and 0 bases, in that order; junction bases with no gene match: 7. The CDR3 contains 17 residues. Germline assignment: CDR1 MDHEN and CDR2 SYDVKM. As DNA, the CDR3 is TGTGCCAGCAGTTTAGCCCACCAGGGGGTCTCCTACAATGAGCAGTTCTTC. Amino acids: CASSLAHQGVSYNEQFF.

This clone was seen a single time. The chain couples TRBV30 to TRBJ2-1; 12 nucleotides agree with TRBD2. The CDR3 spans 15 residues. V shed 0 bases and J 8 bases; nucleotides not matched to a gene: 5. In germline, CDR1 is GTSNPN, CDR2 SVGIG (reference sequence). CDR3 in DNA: TGTGCCTGGAGTGTACTGACTAGCGGGGGTTATGAGCAGTTCTTC. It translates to CAWSVLTSGGYEQFF.

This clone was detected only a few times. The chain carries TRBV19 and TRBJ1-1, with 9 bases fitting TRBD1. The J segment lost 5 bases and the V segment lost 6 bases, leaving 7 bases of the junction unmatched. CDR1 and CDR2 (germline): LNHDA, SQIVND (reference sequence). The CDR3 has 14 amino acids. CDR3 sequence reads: CASSRTGGRTEAFF. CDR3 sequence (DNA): TGTGCCAGTAGCCGTACAGGGGGCAGGACTGAAGCTTTCTTT.